These 29 T cell receptor beta chains originate from one sample sequenced in a study of technical replicates of blood from several donors. Generated by immunoSEQ multiplex PCR, the TCRdb table keeps only in-frame clones and is missing some. Among about 84,000 clones listed, roughly 93% were seen once. The sample comprised T cells isolated from PBMCs. These receptors came from a human donor in good health.

V usage is TRBV5-1 and J usage is TRBJ1-5; D is uncertain. Between the trimmed V and J ends, which lost 0 bases and 2 bases, there was a span of 9 bases. The CDR3 runs to 15 residues. Germline V gene sequence: CDR1 SGHRS, CDR2 YFSETQ. In nucleotides, the CDR3 is TGCGCCAGCAGCTTGGACGGGGTAGGCAATCAGCCCCAGCATTTT. Translation: CASSLDGVGNQPQHF. The full variable domain, completed using reference TRBV5-1 and TRBJ1-5, is KAGVTQTPRYLIKTRGQQVTLSCSPISGHRSVSWYQQTPGQGLQFLFEYFSETQRNKGNFPGRFSGRQFSNSRSEMNVSTLELGDSALYLCASSLDGVGNQPQHFGDGTRLSIL.

The J gene is TRBJ2-1, the V gene TRBV6-5; D gene ambiguous. Trimming took off 2 bases at V and 6 bases at J, with 11 bases between the two ends. The germline gives CDR1 MNHEY, CDR2 SVGAGI. CDR3 size: 14 residues. Written as DNA, the CDR3 is TGTGCCAGCAGTTACAGTGCGAGTCCCAATGAGCAGTTCTTC. Translation: CASSYSASPNEQFF.

The V and J genes are TRBV7-9 and TRBJ1-5; a weak D match, TRBD1 (6 bases). The CDR3 is made up of 15 amino acids. CDR1 is SEHNR and CDR2 is FQNEAQ in the germline V gene (reference sequence). V lost 5 bases and J 6 bases, leaving 17 bases between the germline ends. CDR3 nucleotide sequence: TGTGCCAGCAGCCCATCAGTAGGGGGTGTTCAGCCCCAGCATTTT. Translated, it gives CASSPSVGGVQPQHF.

V is TRBV4-1 and J is TRBJ1-5; D unclear. CDR3 size: 16 residues. V was cut by 4 bases and J by 5 bases, with 18 bases left in between. Germline loops: CDR1 MGHRA, CDR2 YSYEKL. CDR3 loop: CASSRSQISPDQPQHF. In nucleotides, the CDR3 is TGCGCCAGCAGCCGTAGCCAAATCAGCCCCGATCAGCCCCAGCATTTT.

The rearrangement uses TRBV11-3 and TRBJ2-1, with TRBD1 matching 7 bases. Germline CDR1 reads SGHNT; CDR2 reads YENEEA. This CDR3 contains 15 residues. J gave up 5 bases and V 2 bases, and 6 bases lay outside the gene matches. CDR3 bases: TGTGCCAGCAGCTTACCCTGGACAGGTAACAATGAGCAGTTCTTC. As protein: CASSLPWTGNNEQFF.

The chain uses TRBV6-1 and TRBJ2-4, with TRBD2 as a possible D gene (6 bases). Trimming removed 2 bases at V and 6 bases at J, with 14 bases between. This CDR3 contains 15 residues. Germline assignment: CDR1 MNHNS and CDR2 SASEGT. In DNA, the CDR3 is TGTGCCAGCAGTGAAAGACTGGGCGGGGCAAACATTCAGTACTTC. Translating it yields CASSERLGGANIQYF.

The chain uses TRBV6-4 and TRBJ1-5; D perhaps matches TRBD1 (5 bases). Deletions cut 6 bases from V and 6 bases from J, with 15 bases between. Germline CDR1 and CDR2: MRHNA and SNTAGT. This CDR3 has 14 amino acids. The CDR3 reads CASSDQSGVQPQHF. The CDR3 nucleotides are TGTGCCAGCAGCGATCAATCGGGGGTTCAGCCCCAGCATTTT.

The CDR3 nucleotides read TGTGCCAGCAGCTTTGGGAGAGCCAGGAATGAGCAGTTCTTC. Amino acid sequence: CASSFGRARNEQFF. This sequence joins TRBV5-6 and TRBJ2-1; D might be TRBD2 (5 bases). The CDR3 is 14 residues long. Germline-derived CDR1 and CDR2 are SGHDT and YYEEEE. V lost 2 bases, J lost 7 bases, and 13 bases lay in between.

The CDR3 DNA is TGCGCCAGCAGCTACCGGGACAACAACTACGAGCAGTACTTC. Its translation: CASSYRDNNYEQYF. The chain carries TRBV5-1 and TRBJ2-7, with D possibly TRBD1 on 6 matching bases. V was cut by 3 bases and J by 3 bases, with 13 bases left in between. The CDR3 has 14 residues. CDR1 and CDR2 (germline): SGHRS, YFSETQ.

The V call is TRBV27, the J call TRBJ2-7; D might be TRBD1 (5 bases). The CDR3 totals 14 residues. Deletions cut 0 bases from V and 3 bases from J, with 9 bases between. Germline CDR1 is MNHEY and CDR2 is SMNVEV (reference sequence). The CDR3 DNA reads TGTGCCAGCAGTTTATCCGGCAGGGTCTACGAGCAGTACTTC. Encoded protein: CASSLSGRVYEQYF.

The chain combines TRBV2 with TRBJ2-5; a possible D gene is TRBD2 (5 bases). Trimming pared 4 bases from V and 4 bases from J, leaving 13 bases between. Germline V gene data show CDR1 as SNHLY and CDR2 as FYNNEI. CDR3 length equals 14 residues. CDR3 nucleotide sequence: TGTGCCAGCAGTGTAGCGACACCAGGAGAGACCCAGTACTTC. Translating gives CASSVATPGETQYF.

This chain connects TRBV27 to TRBJ2-1; D perhaps matches TRBD2 (5 bases). The CDR3 sequence is 13 residues long. Per the germline V gene, CDR1 is MNHEY and CDR2 is SMNVEV (reference sequence). The ends were cut back, 6 bases at V and 0 bases at J, with 6 bases in the middle. CDR3 residues: CASSTSSYNEQFF. CDR3 sequence (DNA): TGTGCCAGCAGCACTAGCTCCTACAATGAGCAGTTCTTC.

The V gene is TRBV9, the J gene TRBJ2-5; maybe TRBD1 (5 bases). The CDR3 spans 13 residues. Germline V gives CDR1 SGDLS, CDR2 YYNGEE. The germline V and J ends were trimmed by 0 bases and 5 bases, with 8 bases remaining between them. CDR3: CASSVAGKETQYF. Written as DNA, the CDR3 is TGTGCCAGCAGCGTAGCAGGGAAGGAGACCCAGTACTTC.

V is TRBV18 and J is TRBJ2-7, with 8 nucleotides matching TRBD1. With 4 bases clipped from V and 0 bases from J, the junction kept 5 bases outside the gene matches. The germline V gene has CDR1 KGHSH and CDR2 LQKENI. The CDR3 totals 15 residues. The CDR3 nucleotides are TGTGCCAGCTCACAGACAGGGGCTGGCTCCTACGAGCAGTACTTC. Amino acid sequence: CASSQTGAGSYEQYF.

This chain joins TRBV4-1 and TRBJ1-5; 8 nucleotides align to TRBD1. Germline loops: CDR1 MGHRA, CDR2 YSYEKL. CDR3 length: 14 amino acids. V gave up 3 bases and J gave up 6 bases; unmatched junction bases: 4. This CDR3 is CASSQTGEFQPQHF. DNA of the CDR3: TGCGCCAGCAGCCAGACAGGGGAGTTTCAGCCCCAGCATTTT.

This clone has just a few counts. This rearrangement joins TRBV5-4 to TRBJ1-1, with TRBD1 matching over 7 bases. From germline, CDR1 is SGHNT and CDR2 YYREEE (reference sequence). The CDR3 has 17 residues. J was trimmed by 0 bases and V by 4 bases; bases with no gene match: 12. CDR3 residues: CASSQNPGQTLNTEAFF. In DNA form, the CDR3 reads TGTGCCAGCAGCCAGAATCCGGGACAGACTTTGAACACTGAAGCTTTCTTT.

The chain carries TRBV7-6 and TRBJ2-7; perhaps TRBD2 as D (6 bases). Trimming removed 2 bases at V and 5 bases at J, with 22 bases between. There are 17 residues in the CDR3. Germline-derived CDR1 and CDR2 are SGHVS and FNYEAQ. The CDR3 DNA is TGTGCCAGCAGCTTATTAGGGCGGGACCCCAAAACCCACGAGCAGTACTTC. As protein: CASSLLGRDPKTHEQYF.

In its sample, this clone was seen once. CDR3 sequence reads: CASSGTWGDYTF. The CDR3 DNA is TGCGCCAGCAGCGGTACCTGGGGGGACTACACCTTC. This chain connects TRBV5-1 to TRBJ1-2, with D perhaps matching TRBD1 (5 bases). This CDR3 contains 12 residues. The germline V gene has CDR1 SGHRS and CDR2 YFSETQ. Trimming pared 4 bases from V and 10 bases from J, leaving 14 bases between.

The count of this clone is one. The chain combines TRBV5-1 with TRBJ2-7, with D possibly matching TRBD1 (5 bases). Trimming took off 0 bases at V and 6 bases at J, with 10 bases between the two ends. This CDR3 has 13 amino acids. CDR1 SGHRS and CDR2 YFSETQ come from the germline V gene. CDR3 bases: TGCGCCAGCAGCTTGGCAGGGCGGAGCGAGCAGTACTTC. This encodes CASSLAGRSEQYF.

The chain couples TRBV19 to TRBJ1-5, with D possibly matching TRBD1 (5 bases). CDR3 size: 16 residues. The germline gives CDR1 LNHDA, CDR2 SQIVND (reference sequence). Between the trimmed V and J ends, which lost 5 bases and 4 bases, there was a span of 18 bases. The CDR3 bases are TGTGCCAGTAGTCAAAGGGGAGGGAGACGAAATCAGCCCCAGCATTTT. This gives the protein CASSQRGGRRNQPQHF.

This chain connects TRBV4-1 to TRBJ2-1; tentatively, D is TRBD2 (5 bases). Germline V gene sequence: CDR1 MGHRA, CDR2 YSYEKL. The ends were cut back, 1 base at V and 0 bases at J, with 10 bases in the middle. The CDR3 consists of 16 residues. CDR3 coding DNA: TGCGCCAGCAGCCAAGGGAGCGGAGGCTCCTACAATGAGCAGTTCTTC. Translated, it gives CASSQGSGGSYNEQFF.

The rearrangement joins TRBV19 to TRBJ1-1; 8 bases line up with TRBD1. This CDR3 contains 14 residues. V was clipped by 5 bases and J by 1 base; unmatched bases: 3. Germline loops: CDR1 LNHDA, CDR2 SQIVND (reference sequence). In DNA, the CDR3 is TGTGCCAGTAGTGAAGGACAGGGGAACACTGAAGCTTTCTTT. As protein: CASSEGQGNTEAFF.

The gene calls are TRBV15 and TRBJ2-1; possible D gene TRBD1, 6 bases. Germline V lookup: CDR1 LNHNV, CDR2 YYDKDF (reference sequence). This CDR3 has 15 residues. Trimming cost V 5 bases and J 5 bases, with 16 bases left between them. This CDR3 reads CATSLTGRRNNEQFF. The CDR3 DNA follows: TGTGCCACCAGCCTCACAGGGAGACGCAACAATGAGCAGTTCTTC.

The CDR3 here is CASSRISGIKADTQYF. CDR3 DNA: TGTGCCAGCAGTCGGATTAGCGGGATTAAGGCAGATACGCAGTATTTT. V usage is TRBV28 and J usage is TRBJ2-3, with TRBD2 matching 8 bases. This CDR3 spans 16 amino acids. The V segment lost 5 bases and the J segment 4 bases; nucleotides outside the gene matches: 11. The germline CDR1 and CDR2 sequences are MDHEN and SYDVKM.

CDR3 region: CASSPTGGSQGGYTF. The CDR3 DNA sequence: TGTGCCAGCAGTCCGACAGGGGGATCCCAAGGAGGCTACACCTTC. The chain joins TRBV6-6 to TRBJ1-2; 9 positions agree with TRBD1. This CDR3 contains 15 residues. J was trimmed by 8 bases and V by 5 bases; bases with no gene match: 12. Germline V gene sequence: CDR1 MNHNY, CDR2 SVGAGI (reference sequence).

The gene calls are TRBV30 and TRBJ2-7, with TRBD1 matching 9 bases. This CDR3 region has 14 residues. CDR1 is GTSNPN, CDR2 SVGIG, per germline (reference sequence). Trimming cost V 4 bases and J 6 bases; bases outside gene matches: 10. The CDR3 spells CAWNTPQGAFEQYF. The CDR3 bases are TGTGCCTGGAATACGCCACAGGGGGCGTTCGAGCAGTACTTC.

The chain's CDR3 is CASGESNEQFF. The CDR3 DNA reads as TGCGCCAGCGGGGAGAGCAATGAGCAGTTCTTC. The chain couples TRBV5-1 to TRBJ2-1; a weak D match, TRBD2 (5 bases). The germline gives CDR1 SGHRS, CDR2 YFSETQ. Trimming stripped 7 bases from V and 6 bases from J, with 8 bases between. The CDR3 length is 11 residues.

The chain has TRBV5-1 and TRBJ2-7; 7 bases line up with TRBD1. Germline loops: CDR1 SGHRS, CDR2 YFSETQ. There are 15 residues in the CDR3. V gave up 4 bases and J gave up 2 bases; unmatched junction bases: 9. The CDR3 region is CASSPRQGKAYEQYF. DNA of the CDR3: TGCGCCAGCAGCCCTCGACAGGGAAAAGCCTACGAGCAGTACTTC.

The rearrangement joins TRBV9 to TRBJ2-7; 11 bases match TRBD1. Germline V gene sequence: CDR1 SGDLS, CDR2 YYNGEE. The ends lost 3 bases at V and 3 bases at J; junction bases unmatched: 5. The CDR3 covers 15 residues. The CDR3 DNA reads as TGTGCCAGCAGCGCGAGGACAGGGGGCTTCTACGAGCAGTACTTC. It yields the protein CASSARTGGFYEQYF.